This T cell receptor (beta chain) emerged from a study of T cell changes during pregnancy in multiple sclerosis. CDR1 is LGHNA, CDR2 YSLEER, per germline. The CDR3 is 14 residues long. J gave up 13 bases and V 10 bases, and 16 bases lay outside the gene matches. Data came from immunoSEQ multiplex PCR; TCRdb stores just in-frame clones and leaves some out. Of about 60,000 clones detected, about 90% appear once; the ten largest clones hold roughly 0.76%. The sample consisted of CD4+ T cells from peripheral blood mononuclear cells, taken in the first trimester of pregnancy. The clonotype comes from a female donor with multiple sclerosis, enrolled in a pregnancy study. The chain uses TRBV4-3 and TRBJ2-1; 10 positions match TRBD2. The CDR3 reads CANRDTAGGLGQFF. The CDR3 DNA reads TGCGCCAACCGGGATACAGCGGGGGGGCTGGGACAGTTCTTC.